This TCR beta chain was sequenced in a study of regulatory T cells in long-lasting Graves disease (dated by TCRdb to about 2021). In terms of the full investigation: In the newly diagnosed Graves' disease group, patients had been taking antithyroid drugs for less than 3 months. Patients with persistent Graves' disease were compared with patients with newly diagnosed Graves' disease using TCR sequencing and RNA sequencing of peripheral blood. The study was registered as a clinical trial and conducted in China. A total of 35 or so samples were covered by TCR sequencing, comprising some 13 persistent and around 20 newly diagnosed Graves' disease patients.

Results and caveats for the whole study, not just this receptor: The authors acknowledged the small sample size as a limitation that may reduce accuracy. Persistent patients shared more public clonotypes among themselves (around 3,000) than newly diagnosed patients did (approximately 970). Sequencing and analysis were limited to the TCR beta chain. Preferential use of TRBV28, TRBJ1-2 and TRBJ2-5 was observed in persistent disease, whereas TRBV20-1 and TRBJ2-1 were favored in newly diagnosed disease. Only peripheral blood was studied, because thyroid tissue, the primary lesion, was inaccessible. Compared with newly diagnosed patients, persistent Graves' disease patients had lower TCR Shannon entropy and fewer highly expanded clones, which suggests clonal expansion.

Points on this clonotype: No antigen is known for it. It has no much larger one-base neighbor in the sample; base qualities were not kept.

The sample's time point label, decoded: newly diagnosed GD, antithyroid drugs for less than 3 months. For both TCR sequencing and RNA sequencing, RNA was extracted from PBMCs in TRIzol. The diagnosis of Graves' disease followed American Thyroid Association guidelines. The patients came from an endocrinology department in Xi'an, China. From each patient, 7.5 to 10 milliliters of peripheral blood was collected into an EDTA anticoagulant tube. Ficoll Paque Plus density gradient separation was used to isolate PBMCs, and no further T cell sorting was done. An Agilent 2100 Bioanalyzer and agarose gel were used to check RNA quality, while a NanoDrop 2000 measured RNA concentration. CDR3 length: 14 amino acids, cysteine to phenylalanine. The entry retains the CDR3 DNA only, 42 bases that are in frame from base 1. CDR1 SGDLS and CDR2 YYNGEE are derived from the germline V gene. V is pared back by 0 bases and J by 2 bases, with 8 bases lying between the germline termini.

The library was made by multiplex PCR. TCRdb names Illumina HiSeq 4000 as the instrument used. CDR3 regions were amplified by Arm-PCR with iRepertoire HTBI primers to construct TCR beta libraries. Before sequencing, the PCR products underwent gel purification. In the source study's methods: A total of roughly 58 TRBV and under 15 TRBJ segments were identified across samples and were used for gene usage analysis of CDR3 amino acid clonotypes. COPE and FqMerger were used to merge filtered high-quality paired reads into contigs. BLAST was used to align contigs to IMGT TRBV, TRBD and TRBJ reference genes, with CDR3 defined following IMGT. Any clonotype with a frequency above 0.1% was classified as a highly expanded clone. Shannon entropy served as the measure of repertoire diversity, while the Gini coefficient captured V-J evenness. A clonotype found in more than one individual was treated as public. TCRdb itself trimmed the public reads at Q25 with fastp, ran MiXCR and retained productive beta chains. CDR3 protein duplicates are merged, each entry listing the most common genes and DNA. The V and J calls shown here were made by TCRdb, not taken from the authors' results. The sample yields fewer than 500,000 distinct CDR3 sequences; under 20% were counted once. 9% to 15% of the sample lies in the top ten.

This sample also appeared in a second study, on T cells in Graves' hyperthyroidism and ophthalmopathy. As that second paper reports: Stable Graves' hyperthyroidism was defined as the absence of progression to ophthalmopathy over 18 months of follow-up. Hyperthyroidism patients were newly diagnosed, had a disease duration of under 2 months, and were aged 18 to 65 years. Any patient with an uncontrolled infection, another autoimmune disease, pregnancy or lactation was excluded. Diagnoses were based on clinical symptoms, serum thyroxine and TRAb, thyroid ultrasound and orbital computed tomography. The first round of RT-PCR for the TCR CDR3 was performed with the HTBI primer set and the Qiagen OneStep RT-PCR kit. Most expanded thyroid clonotypes (frequency above 0.001) were also detected in blood, a finding suggesting that blood repertoires may reflect thyroid immune responses. A 13 V-J signature model separated ophthalmopathy from stable hyperthyroidism, with over 85% sensitivity and 81% to 83% specificity in cross-validation and 80%/75% in testing. During validation, the model predicted progression to ophthalmopathy a median of approximately 7 months ahead of onset, with around 70% sensitivity and about 75% specificity. To identify distinguishing TCR V-J signatures, a discovery cohort of around 100 patients was used, comprising some 45 with Graves' ophthalmopathy and approximately 57 with stable Graves' hyperthyroidism. Prospective prediction of ophthalmopathy was tested in an independent validation cohort of 18 to 20 hyperthyroidism patients and 15 to 17 patients who later progressed to ophthalmopathy. The approximately 98 discovery patients were randomly divided into training and test sets at a 7:3 ratio. The study also compared thyroid tissue and blood T-cell repertoires from over 5 Graves' hyperthyroidism patients. Following sampling, methimazole starting at 30 mg daily was given to hyperthyroidism patients, and high-dose intravenous methylprednisolone was given to ophthalmopathy patients. A second multiplex PCR round built the libraries, followed by size selection and purification. The libraries were sequenced on an Illumina HiSeq2000 using paired-end 100 bp reads. SOAPnuke was used to process the raw data, with reads discarded if the reads contained adapters or uncalled bases, had a mean Phred below 15, or lacked an exact constant-primer or identifier match. High-quality paired reads were merged using COPE v1.2.5, and each unique nucleotide sequence was defined as a clonotype. MiTCR v1.1 was used to align the clonotypes against IMGT TRBV, TRBD and TRBJ reference segments. The analysis included only V-J combinations with a frequency above 0.0001, which together covered roughly 99% of the repertoires. The TCS score was defined as the ratio of F50 (clonal expansion) to E x V (chaos), calculated using BLOSUM62-based TCRdist between CDR3 peptides within each V-J. Welch's t-statistics and random forest reduced around 510 V-J features to 10 to 15, which were used in a naive Bayes classifier (R e1071). Sample size was not statistically predetermined, and investigators were not blinded to group allocation. The paper reports TCR Vbeta CDR3 sequencing of some 140 peripheral blood samples: fewer than 50 ophthalmopathy, fewer than 85 hyperthyroidism and approximately 17 progressor patients.

The V gene is TRBV9 and the J gene is TRBJ1-2; TRBD1 is a possible D gene, resting on 5 matching bases. This receptor was obtained from a man aged 40-49 years with Graves disease. Donor details come from another sample of the same person, matched by shared clones. Material: peripheral blood mononuclear cells (PBMCs), obtained at new diagnosis, from a patient treated with antithyroid drugs. The base sequence is TGTGCCAGCAGCGTAGATCAGGGCAACTATGGCTACACCTTC. This codes for CASSVDQGNYGYTF.